This passage covers 14 T cell receptor beta chains from one sample sequenced in a study of OX40 agonist ivuxolimab in advanced cancers. The library was made by the immunoSEQ multiplex PCR assay. TCRdb holds this immuneACCESS table with in-frame rearrangements only. Some clones are missing; in checked studies, unresolved V genes explain under half, and the rest has no known cause. The sample table lists around 90,000 clones, about 87% of them with a count of one. The ten largest clones take up about 4% of the sample. The specimen was CD4+ or CD8+ T cells sorted from blood, collected in a trial of the OX40 agonist ivuxolimab. Receptors were obtained from an adult with an advanced solid tumor such as melanoma, head and neck, liver or kidney cancer.

The rearrangement joins TRBV6-6 to TRBJ2-6; D remains ambiguous. The CDR3 contains 15 residues. Germline assignment: CDR1 MNHNY and CDR2 SVGAGI (reference sequence). Between the trimmed V and J ends, which lost 5 bases and 2 bases, there was a span of 10 bases. The CDR3 DNA follows: TGTGCCAGCAGTCCGTATTCTACTGGGGCCAACGTCCTGACTTTC. Translation gives CASSPYSTGANVLTF.

The chain joins TRBV9 to TRBJ1-6; D not resolved. Looked up from germline, CDR1 is SGDLS and CDR2 is YYNGEE. The CDR3 totals 14 residues. Between the trimmed V and J ends, which lost 0 bases and 7 bases, there was a span of 8 bases. The CDR3 DNA sequence: TGTGCCAGCAGCGTAGAGCCGCTAAATTCACCCCTCCACTTT. Protein sequence: CASSVEPLNSPLHF.

J is TRBJ1-1 and V is TRBV10-1, with TRBD1 matching 10 bases. From germline, CDR1 is WNHNN and CDR2 SYGVQD (reference sequence). The CDR3 is made up of 14 amino acids. V was clipped by 5 bases and J by 3 bases; unmatched bases: 3. CDR3 region: CASSRGTGDTEAFF. The DNA of the CDR3 is TGCGCCAGCAGTAGGGGGACAGGGGACACTGAAGCTTTCTTT.

The CDR3 here is CASSPSLGQGVAETQYF. CDR3 coding DNA: TGTGCCAGCAGCCCCTCCCTCGGACAGGGGGTGGCAGAGACCCAGTACTTC. The chain is built from TRBV7-3 and TRBJ2-5; the match to TRBD1 covers 10 bases. V shed 5 bases and J 4 bases; nucleotides not matched to a gene: 13. CDR3 length: 17 amino acids. Germline V gene data show CDR1 as SGHTA and CDR2 as FQGTGA.

This chain connects TRBV5-8 to TRBJ2-3; the D gene is possibly TRBD2 (6 bases). CDR3 size: 14 residues. Deletions cut 4 bases from V and 3 bases from J, with 12 bases between. Germline V gives CDR1 SGHTS, CDR2 YDEGEE. CDR3 sequence (DNA): TGTGCCAGCAGCGCGGGACCTTGGACAGATACGCAGTATTTT. Its translation: CASSAGPWTDTQYF. Full variable domain (remainder filled in from reference TRBV5-8 and TRBJ2-3): EAGVTQSPTHLIKTRGQQATLRCSPISGHTSVYWYQQALGLGLQFLLWYDEGEERNRGNFPPRFSGRQFPNYSSELNVNALELEDSALYLCASSAGPWTDTQYFGPGTRLTVL.

The chain carries TRBV10-3 and TRBJ1-1; no definite D call. The CDR3 is 13 amino acids. Germline CDR1 is ENHRY and CDR2 is SYGVKD. Trimming stripped 0 bases from V and 0 bases from J, with 2 bases between. Here the CDR3 reads CAISESMNTEAFF. The CDR3 coding sequence is TGTGCCATCAGTGAGTCTATGAACACTGAAGCTTTCTTT.

V is TRBV18 and J is TRBJ1-1; D not certain. The CDR3 has 13 amino acids. V was clipped by 7 bases and J by 6 bases, with 15 bases between them. From germline, CDR1 is KGHSH and CDR2 LQKENI. In DNA form, the CDR3 reads TGTGCCAGCTTCACTTCCGGACCGTCTGAAGCTTTCTTT. Translation: CASFTSGPSEAFF.

The table lists this clone with a few counts. The J gene is TRBJ2-7, the V gene TRBV11-3; D not certain. The CDR3 runs to 13 residues. Between the trimmed V and J ends, which lost 3 bases and 0 bases, there was a span of 6 bases. Germline V gene data show CDR1 as SGHNT and CDR2 as YENEEA. As DNA, the CDR3 is TGTGCCAGCAGCTTGACGGACTCCTACGAGCAGTACGTC. It yields the protein CASSLTDSYEQYV.

This clone came up a few times. This chain links TRBV19 with TRBJ1-1; the match to TRBD1 covers 12 bases. V lost 7 bases to trimming and J lost 4 bases; unmatched junction nucleotides: 4. This CDR3 is built from 14 residues. Germline CDR1 reads LNHDA; CDR2 reads SQIVND (reference sequence). The CDR3 region is CASTGTGGSTEAFF. CDR3 in DNA: TGTGCCAGTACGGGGACAGGGGGCTCCACTGAAGCTTTCTTT.

The chain recombines TRBV2 with TRBJ2-2; D is uncertain. Trimming stripped 7 bases from V and 2 bases from J, with 17 bases between. Germline CDR1 SNHLY, CDR2 FYNNEI. The CDR3 is made up of 16 amino acids. The CDR3 protein is CASNGPLEINTGELFF. The CDR3 bases are TGTGCCAGCAACGGGCCGTTAGAGATTAACACCGGGGAGCTGTTTTTT. The full variable domain, completed using reference TRBV2 and TRBJ2-2, is EPEVTQTPSHQVTQMGQEVILRCVPISNHLYFYWYRQILGQKVEFLVSFYNNEISEKSEIFDDQFSVERPDGSNFTLKIRSTKLEDSAMYFCASNGPLEINTGELFFGEGSRLTVL.

A single count supports this clone. CDR3 in amino acids: CASSSARGQGADEKLFF. Here the CDR3 DNA reads TGCGCCAGCAGCTCCGCTCGCGGACAGGGGGCGGATGAAAAACTGTTTTTT. The V gene is TRBV5-1, the J gene TRBJ1-4; 11 bases fit TRBD1. The CDR3 loop spans 17 amino acids. V gave up 3 bases and J gave up 6 bases; unmatched junction bases: 10. Germline V gene sequence: CDR1 SGHRS, CDR2 YFSETQ.

V usage is TRBV28 and J usage is TRBJ1-5; 8 bases are shared with TRBD1. Losses at the gene ends were 5 bases for V and 0 bases for J; bases not matched to a gene: 6. CDR1 is MDHEN and CDR2 is SYDVKM in the germline V gene. There are 16 residues in the CDR3. CDR3 nucleotide sequence: TGTGCCAGCAGTACCCAGGACAGGGCTAGCAATCAGCCCCAGCATTTT. Translated: CASSTQDRASNQPQHF.

This clone appeared once. CDR3: CASSVEAGPRGNTEAFF. Here the CDR3 DNA reads TGTGCCAGCAGCGTAGAGGCAGGACCCAGGGGGAACACTGAAGCTTTCTTT. The V call is TRBV9, the J call TRBJ1-1; a possible D gene is TRBD1 (6 bases). The CDR3 covers 17 residues. Per germline, CDR1 SGDLS and CDR2 YYNGEE. The V gene lost 0 bases and the J gene lost 1 base, with 16 bases spanning the gap.

The chain combines TRBV7-9 with TRBJ2-1; 9 bases line up with TRBD2. Unmatched junction bases numbered 8, after V lost 0 bases and J lost 2 bases. The CDR3 length is 18 residues. Germline lookup yields CDR1 SEHNR and CDR2 FQNEAQ (reference sequence). This CDR3 is CASSLAGLAGLPYNEQFF. The CDR3 DNA follows: TGTGCCAGCAGCTTAGCTGGGCTAGCGGGGTTGCCCTACAATGAGCAGTTCTTC.